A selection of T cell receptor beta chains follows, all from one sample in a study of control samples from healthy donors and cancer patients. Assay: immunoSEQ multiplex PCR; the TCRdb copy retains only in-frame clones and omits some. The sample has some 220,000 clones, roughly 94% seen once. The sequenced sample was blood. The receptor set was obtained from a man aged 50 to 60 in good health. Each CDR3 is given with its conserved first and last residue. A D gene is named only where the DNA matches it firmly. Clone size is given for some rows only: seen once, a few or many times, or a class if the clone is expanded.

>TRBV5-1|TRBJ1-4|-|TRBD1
TGCGCCAGCAGCTCGCAGGGTCAGGGGGGTGAAAAACTGTTTTTT
CASSSQGQGGEKLFF
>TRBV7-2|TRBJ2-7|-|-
TGTGCCAGCAGCTTACCAGAACCCCCCTACGAGCAGTACTTC
CASSLPEPPYEQYF
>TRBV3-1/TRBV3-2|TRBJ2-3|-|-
TGTGCCAGCAGCCAAGGACAGAGAGATACGCAGTATTTT
CASSQGQRDTQYF
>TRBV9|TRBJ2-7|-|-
TGTGCCAGCAGCAGGGACCCCGGCTCCTACGAGCAGTACTTC
CASSRDPGSYEQYF
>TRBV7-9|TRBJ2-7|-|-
TGTGCCAGCAGCTTCGGGATGATCGGGGAGAGAGATTTC
CASSFGMIGERDF
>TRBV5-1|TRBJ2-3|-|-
TGCGCCAGCAGCTCCCGGGACCCTAGGGATACGCAGTATTTT
CASSSRDPRDTQYF
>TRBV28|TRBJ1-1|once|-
TGTGCCAGCAGTCTCAGTGCACTTGAAGCTTTCTTT
CASSLSALEAFF
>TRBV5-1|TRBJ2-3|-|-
TGCGCCAGCAGCTCCCAAAACCGGGCCAACACAGATACGCAGTATTTT
CASSSQNRANTDTQYF
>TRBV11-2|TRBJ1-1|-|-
TGTGCCAGCAGCTTAGAGGGCGGGGGCAGACCGAACACTGAAGCTTTCTTT
CASSLEGGGRPNTEAFF
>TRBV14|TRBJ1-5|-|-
TGTGCCAGCAGCCAAGGGGACAATCAGCCCCAGCATTTT
CASSQGDNQPQHF
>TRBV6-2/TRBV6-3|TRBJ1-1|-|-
TGTGCCAGCAGTTATCCAACGGAGAACACTGAAGCTTTCTTT
CASSYPTENTEAFF
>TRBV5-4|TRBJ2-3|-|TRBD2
TGTGCCAGCAGTCCCACCGGCGGGGGGAACACAGATACGCAGTATTTT
CASSPTGGGNTDTQYF
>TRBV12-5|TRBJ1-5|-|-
TGTGCTAGTGGTTTGGAGGCAGACTATCAGCCCCAGCATTTT
CASGLEADYQPQHF
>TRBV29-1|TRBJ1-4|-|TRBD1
TGCAGCGTTGGGGGGACAGGGATTAATGAAAAACTGTTTTTT
CSVGGTGINEKLFF
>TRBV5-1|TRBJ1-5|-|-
TGCGCCAGCAGCTTGGGAAACAATCAGCCCCAGCATTTT
CASSLGNNQPQHF
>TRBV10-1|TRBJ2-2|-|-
TGCGCCACTCAGGGTATAAGAGCCGGGGAGCTGTTTTTT
CATQGIRAGELFF
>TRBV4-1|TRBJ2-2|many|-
TGCGCCAGCAGCTGGCAGGTTCAGGCCGGGGAGCTGTTTTTT
CASSWQVQAGELFF
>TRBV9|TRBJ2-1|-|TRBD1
TGTGCCAGCAGCGTGACCGGGACAGGTAACTACAATGAGCAGTTCTTC
CASSVTGTGNYNEQFF
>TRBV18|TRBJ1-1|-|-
TGTGCCAGCTCACCACCCGGTGCCCCCGAAGCTTTCTTT
CASSPPGAPEAFF
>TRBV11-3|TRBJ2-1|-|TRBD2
TGTGCCAGCAGCTTCGGCGGGGGGCCCTACAATGAGCAGTTCTTC
CASSFGGGPYNEQFF
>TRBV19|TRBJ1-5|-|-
TGTGCCAGTAGTTCACCGGGACGGAATCAGCCCCAGCATTTT
CASSSPGRNQPQHF
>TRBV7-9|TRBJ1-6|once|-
TGTGCCAGCAGCTCCAGAGGTTCACCCCTCCACTTT
CASSSRGSPLHF
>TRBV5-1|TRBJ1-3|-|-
TGCGCCAGCAGCCGGGACGCCGTATCTGGAAACACCATATATTTT
CASSRDAVSGNTIYF
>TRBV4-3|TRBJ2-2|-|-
TGCGCCAGCAGCCAAGATTTCAGGGAAACGCCATCAATGGGGGAGCTGTTTTTT
CASSQDFRETPSMGELFF
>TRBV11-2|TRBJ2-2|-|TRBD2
TGTGCCAGCAGCTCCGAGCGGGGGGGCATCACCGGGGAGCTGTTTTTT
CASSSERGGITGELFF
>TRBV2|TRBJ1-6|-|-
TGTGCCAGCAGTGGTCAGGGTTCACCCCTCCACTTT
CASSGQGSPLHF
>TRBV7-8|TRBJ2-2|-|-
TGTGCCATTGGAGGTCAGGCCAAGCTGTTTACCGGGGAGCTGTTTTTT
CAIGGQAKLFTGELFF
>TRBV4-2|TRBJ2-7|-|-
TGTGCCAGCAGCCAAGTCTACGGGACGAGCTCCTACGAGCAGTACTTC
CASSQVYGTSSYEQYF
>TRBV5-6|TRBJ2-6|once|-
TGTGCCAGCAGCTTGATCAGCCCTGGGGCCAACGTCCTGACTTTC
CASSLISPGANVLTF
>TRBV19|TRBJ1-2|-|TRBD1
TGTGCCAGTAGTGCCCCGGGACAGGGGTTTGTTGGCTACACCTTC
CASSAPGQGFVGYTF
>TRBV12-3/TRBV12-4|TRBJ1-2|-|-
TGTGCCAGCAGTCCTTCTAGGGGAAATCGCTACACCTTC
CASSPSRGNRYTF
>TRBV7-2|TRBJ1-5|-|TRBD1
TGTGCCAGCAGCCCCACAGGGGCCGCGAATCAGCCCCAGCATTTT
CASSPTGAANQPQHF
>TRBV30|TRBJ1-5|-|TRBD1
TGTGCCTGGAGGGGACAGGGGGCGCGAAATCAGCCCCAGCATTTT
CAWRGQGARNQPQHF
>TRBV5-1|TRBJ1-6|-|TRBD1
TGCGCCAGCAGCTTGGGGGGACAGGTTGGTTCACCCCTCCACTTT
CASSLGGQVGSPLHF
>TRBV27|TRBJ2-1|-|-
TGTGCCAGCAGTTTAGGAGGGGGGCGGGTTAATGAGCAGTTCTTC
CASSLGGGRVNEQFF
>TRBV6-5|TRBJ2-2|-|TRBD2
TGTGCCAGCAGCTTAGCGGGGGGCACCGGGGAGCTGTTTTTT
CASSLAGGTGELFF
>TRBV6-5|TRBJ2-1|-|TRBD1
TGTGCCAGCGGGGGAGGGACAGGGGGGTACAATGAGCAGTTCTTC
CASGGGTGGYNEQFF
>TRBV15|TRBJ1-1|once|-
TGTGCCACCAGCAGGATCCTGGGGAAACCTGAAGCTTTCTTT
CATSRILGKPEAFF
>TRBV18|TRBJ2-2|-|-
TGTGCCAGCTCGCAATCCGGGACAACGAACACCGGGGAGCTGTTTTTT
CASSQSGTTNTGELFF
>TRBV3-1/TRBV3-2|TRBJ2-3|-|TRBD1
TGTGCCAGCAGCCATCTCGGGACAGTGGGAACCACAGATACGCAGTATTTT
CASSHLGTVGTTDTQYF
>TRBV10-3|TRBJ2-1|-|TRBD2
TGTGCCATCAGTGAGCAGCGGGGAACGCAGTTCTTC
CAISEQRGTQFF
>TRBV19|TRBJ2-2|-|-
TGTGCCAGTAGTATCAGGGGATTGGGCGGGGAGCTGTTTTTT
CASSIRGLGGELFF
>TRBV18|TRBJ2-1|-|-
TGTGCCAGCTCACCACTGGGGGGGGGCACAGCTAATGAGCAGTTCTTC
CASSPLGGGTANEQFF
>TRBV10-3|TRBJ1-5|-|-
TGTGCCATCAGTGAAAAGTCCCCCGGATCTCAGCCCCAGCATTTT
CAISEKSPGSQPQHF
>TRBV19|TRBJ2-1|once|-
TGTGCCAGCGGACAGACTGATAGCTCCTACAATGAGCAGTTCTTC
CASGQTDSSYNEQFF
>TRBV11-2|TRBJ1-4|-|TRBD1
TGTGCCAGCAGCTTTAAACGGACAGGGACCACTGCAACTAATGAAAAACTGTTTTTT
CASSFKRTGTTATNEKLFF
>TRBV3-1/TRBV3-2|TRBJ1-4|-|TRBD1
TGTGCCAGCAGCCCCCTCCGGGACAGAGGGGAAAAACTGTTTTTT
CASSPLRDRGEKLFF
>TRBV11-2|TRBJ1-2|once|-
TGTGCCAGCAGCTCGGGCCTGAGGGGCTACACCTTC
CASSSGLRGYTF
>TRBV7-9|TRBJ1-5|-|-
TGTGCCAGCAGCCAGAGTAATAGCAATCAGCCCCAGCATTTT
CASSQSNSNQPQHF
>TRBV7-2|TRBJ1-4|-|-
TGTGCCAGCAGCTTAGCGTACAGCCGACCCTTTAATGAAAAACTGTTTTTT
CASSLAYSRPFNEKLFF
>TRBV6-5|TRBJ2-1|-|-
TGTGCCAGCCAAAGGGTAGGAGTGCAGTTCTTC
CASQRVGVQFF
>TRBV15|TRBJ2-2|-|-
TGTGCCACCCGCAGGGGCACTAGTTGGGCCGGGGAGCTGTTTTTT
CATRRGTSWAGELFF
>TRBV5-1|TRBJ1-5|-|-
TGCGCCAGCAGCTCGGACCCGGGGCAGCCCCAGCATTTT
CASSSDPGQPQHF